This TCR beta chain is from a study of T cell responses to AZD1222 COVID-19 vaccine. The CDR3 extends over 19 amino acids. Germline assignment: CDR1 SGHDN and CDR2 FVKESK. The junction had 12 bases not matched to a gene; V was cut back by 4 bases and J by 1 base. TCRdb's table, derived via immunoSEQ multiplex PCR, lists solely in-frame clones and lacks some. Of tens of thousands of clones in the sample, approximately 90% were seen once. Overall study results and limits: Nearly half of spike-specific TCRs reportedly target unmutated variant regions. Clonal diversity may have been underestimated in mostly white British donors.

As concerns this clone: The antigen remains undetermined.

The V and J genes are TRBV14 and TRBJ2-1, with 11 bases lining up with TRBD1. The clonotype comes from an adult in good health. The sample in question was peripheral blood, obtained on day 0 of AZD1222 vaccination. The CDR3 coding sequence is TGTGCCAGCAGCCGAGGACAGGGGGCTTCCGGACTTTCCTACAATGAGCAGTTCTTC. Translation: CASSRGQGASGLSYNEQFF.